Shown below are 30 T cell receptor beta chains from a single sample sequenced in a study of cytomegalovirus exposure and HLA in healthy donors. PCR involved 60 Vbeta and 13 Jbeta primers. Repertoires were generated with immunoSEQ multiplex PCR, while TCRdb's copy carries only in-frame clones and drops some. The sample holds approximately 90,000 clones, 85% seen once. Sequencing was performed on PBMCs. Every receptor here comes from a man aged 35 to 55 in good health and CMV-seropositive.

This clone appeared once. The V and J genes are TRBV29-1 and TRBJ2-7, with D maybe TRBD1 (6 bases). Trimming left V 7 bases short and J 3 bases short, with 16 bases between. CDR3 length: 13 residues. CDR1 is SQVTM, CDR2 ANQGSEA, per germline. DNA for the CDR3: TGCAGCGCTGGGGGCGGAACTTACTACGAGCAGTACTTC. Its protein is CSAGGGTYYEQYF.

J is TRBJ2-3 and V is TRBV7-2; unclear D gene. The germline gives CDR1 SGHTA, CDR2 FQGNSA. Trimming removed 5 bases from V and 7 bases from J, with 7 bases in between. This CDR3 region has 11 residues. Written as DNA, the CDR3 is TGTGCCAGCAGCATTACACATACGCAGTATTTT. Translation: CASSITHTQYF.

This rearrangement joins TRBV12-5 to TRBJ2-2, with 7 bases matching TRBD2. This CDR3 has 16 residues. V lost 3 bases, J lost 6 bases, and 10 bases stayed unmatched. CDR1 and CDR2 from the germline V gene are LGHNT and FRNRAP. DNA of the CDR3: TGTGCTAGTGGTTTTCAGCTCGCGGGAGACCCCGGGGAGCTGTTTTTT. Amino acids: CASGFQLAGDPGELFF.

The gene calls are TRBV5-1 and TRBJ2-5, with a tentative D call TRBD2 (6 bases). The CDR3 contains 15 residues. Germline assignment: CDR1 SGHRS and CDR2 YFSETQ. The germline V and J ends were trimmed by 1 base and 1 base, with 11 bases remaining between them. The CDR3 DNA is TGCGCCAGCAGCTTGATGTCTAGCGTCCAAGAGACCCAGTACTTC. This codes for CASSLMSSVQETQYF.

This clone is a singleton in its sample. The genes are TRBV6-1 and TRBJ1-2; TRBD1 agrees at 8 bases. V lost 11 bases, J lost 5 bases, and 10 bases stayed unmatched. Germline lookup yields CDR1 MNHNS and CDR2 SASEGT. The CDR3 has 13 amino acids. The CDR3 nucleotides read TGTGCCGGTAGACAGGGGTCCTCTTATGGCTACACCTTC. Translating it yields CAGRQGSSYGYTF.

The chain combines TRBV28 with TRBJ1-6, with D uncertain. The ends were cut back, 7 bases at V and 6 bases at J, with 10 bases in the middle. Germline assignment: CDR1 MDHEN and CDR2 SYDVKM. This CDR3 is 13 amino acids long. CDR3 nucleotide sequence: TGTGCCAGCATGAACAGTCTTAATTCACCCCTCCACTTT. It codes for CASMNSLNSPLHF.

The CDR3: CASSVGGRNTGELFF. The CDR3 DNA reads as TGTGCCAGTAGTGTGGGGGGGCGGAACACCGGGGAGCTGTTTTTT. The chain couples TRBV19 to TRBJ2-2; TRBD2 might be the D (7 bases). Trimming left V 5 bases short and J 1 base short, with 11 bases between. This CDR3 is built from 15 residues. Germline CDR1 LNHDA, CDR2 SQIVND (reference sequence).

V gene TRBV30 combines with J gene TRBJ1-3; D call uncertain. V lost 2 bases, J lost 0 bases, and 5 bases lay in between. Germline-derived CDR1 and CDR2 are GTSNPN and SVGIG (reference sequence). CDR3 length equals 13 residues. CDR3 nucleotide sequence: TGTGCCTGGAGTCGTTTCTCTGGAAACACCATATATTTT. As protein: CAWSRFSGNTIYF.

The rearrangement links TRBV2 to TRBJ2-2; a weak D match, TRBD2 (6 bases). The germline V and J ends were trimmed by 3 bases and 7 bases, with 18 bases remaining between them. The CDR3 extends over 16 amino acids. Germline loops: CDR1 SNHLY, CDR2 FYNNEI. As DNA, the CDR3 is TGTGCCAGCAGTGAGGGCGGTAGCGGCTGGGGCGGGGAGCTGTTTTTT. Its protein product is CASSEGGSGWGGELFF.

This chain links TRBV6-5 with TRBJ1-1; D may be TRBD1 (5 bases). In germline, CDR1 is MNHEY, CDR2 SVGAGI. Trimming removed 0 bases from V and 4 bases from J, with 15 bases in between. CDR3 length: 16 amino acids. In nucleotides, the CDR3 is TGTGCCAGCAGTTACTCTGTCGGCAGGGAGGGCACTGAAGCTTTCTTT. Its protein product is CASSYSVGREGTEAFF.

This chain links TRBV11-3 with TRBJ2-5; D is perhaps TRBD1 (6 bases). This CDR3 region has 14 residues. Germline assignment: CDR1 SGHNT and CDR2 YENEEA. Trimming pared 1 base from V and 3 bases from J, leaving 9 bases between. CDR3 bases: TGTGCCAGCAGCTTAGCGGCAGGGGAAGAGACCCAGTACTTC. It encodes CASSLAAGEETQYF. Using reference TRBV11-3 and TRBJ2-5 for the parts outside the CDR3, the full variable domain is EAGVVQSPRYKIIEKKQPVAFWCNPISGHNTLYWYLQNLGQGPELLIRYENEEAVDDSQLPKDRFSAERLKGVDSTLKIQPAELGDSAVYLCASSLAAGEETQYFGPGTRLLVL.

This sequence joins TRBV11-2 and TRBJ2-7; 8 bases align to TRBD1. This CDR3 has 15 residues. CDR1 SGHAT and CDR2 FQNNGV come from the germline V gene. V lost 0 bases to trimming and J lost 5 bases; unmatched junction nucleotides: 6. The chain's CDR3 is CASSLEGQAVNEQYF. CDR3 nucleotides: TGTGCCAGCAGCTTAGAGGGACAGGCCGTTAACGAGCAGTACTTC.

This clone has only one observation. The chain employs TRBV23-1 and TRBJ1-2; 7 bases are a match to TRBD1. TRBV23-1 falls under the ORF class, with uncertain function. V was clipped by 2 bases and J by 3 bases; unmatched bases: 3. The length of the CDR3 is 14 residues. The CDR3 region has the DNA TGCGCCAGCAGTCAAGACGGGACAGACTATGGCTACACCTTC. Translated, it gives CASSQDGTDYGYTF.

V and J are TRBV5-1 and TRBJ1-3, with D perhaps TRBD1 (5 bases). Deletions cut 4 bases from V and 0 bases from J, with 11 bases between. The CDR3 consists of 15 residues. Germline V gene sequence: CDR1 SGHRS, CDR2 YFSETQ. DNA of the CDR3: TGCGCCAGCAGCCAAGCGACAGCCTCTGGAAACACCATATATTTT. It specifies CASSQATASGNTIYF.

The rearrangement uses TRBV19 and TRBJ2-6; D is perhaps TRBD1 (5 bases). V was shortened by 6 bases and J by 2 bases, with 11 bases between the two germline ends. Germline V CDR1 and CDR2: LNHDA, SQIVND (reference sequence). This CDR3 is built from 15 residues. CDR3 in DNA: TGTGCCAGTAGCCGTACAGGTACTGGGGCCAACGTCCTGACTTTC. Encoded protein: CASSRTGTGANVLTF.

This clone showed up just a few times. This chain uses TRBV11-2 with TRBJ2-5, with D perhaps matching TRBD2 (5 bases). Trimming removed 5 bases at V and 4 bases at J, with 23 bases between. The CDR3 contains 17 residues. Germline-derived CDR1 and CDR2 are SGHAT and FQNNGV. Written as DNA, the CDR3 is TGTGCCAGCAGCCCGGGGTCGGCTAGCTGGGGAATAGAGACCCAGTACTTC. Translating it yields CASSPGSASWGIETQYF. Full variable domain (rest looked up from reference TRBV11-2 and TRBJ2-5): EAGVAQSPRYKIIEKRQSVAFWCNPISGHATLYWYQQILGQGPKLLIQFQNNGVVDDSQLPKDRFSAERLKGVDSTLKIQPAKLEDSAVYLCASSPGSASWGIETQYFGPGTRLLVL.

The gene calls are TRBV7-3 and TRBJ2-2; 7 bases match TRBD2. CDR3 length: 17 residues. Germline-derived CDR1 and CDR2 are SGHTA and FQGTGA. V gave up 5 bases and J gave up 2 bases; unmatched junction bases: 11. The CDR3 protein is CASSPSPLAANTGELFF. For the CDR3, the DNA is TGTGCCAGCAGCCCCAGCCCCCTAGCGGCAAACACCGGGGAGCTGTTTTTT.

The V and J genes are TRBV9 and TRBJ2-5; 9 nucleotides match TRBD1. The J call may be wrong; the DNA end is better matched by TRBJ2-7. The CDR3 has 14 residues. Germline CDR1 reads SGDLS; CDR2 reads YYNGEE. The DNA for the CDR3 is TGTGCCAGCAGCCGACGAGGACAGGGGCACGAGCAGTACTTC. Encoded protein: CASSRRGQGHEQYF.

This clone has more than one count but fewer than ten. The rearrangement links TRBV28 to TRBJ1-2; 7 bases map to TRBD1. The CDR3 is 14 residues long. CDR1 is MDHEN and CDR2 is SYDVKM in the germline V gene. J lost 4 bases, V lost 7 bases, and 9 bases had no gene match. CDR3 DNA: TGTGCCAGCATCATGACAGGGCCCCCCTATGGCTACACCTTC. Protein sequence: CASIMTGPPYGYTF.

The J gene is TRBJ2-5, the V gene TRBV4-1, with D maybe TRBD2 (7 bases). The CDR3 totals 17 residues. Germline V gives CDR1 MGHRA, CDR2 YSYEKL. The V end lost 4 bases, the J end lost 11 bases, and 29 bases lay between the germline ends. The CDR3 DNA follows: TGCGCCAGCAGCCTCACCGCGGGGGCGGGGATATCCTACGGGCAGTACTTC. This sequence encodes CASSLTAGAGISYGQYF.

V is TRBV21-1 and J is TRBJ2-7; no DNA check was done on the table's D call, TRBD2. TRBV21-1 is noted as a pseudogene. This CDR3 spans 15 amino acids. The CDR3 DNA sequence: TGTGCCAGCAGCCTACGGACTCGTGTCTCCTACGAGCAGTACTTC. Translated, it gives CASSLRTRVSYEQYF.

The chain is built from TRBV12-5 and TRBJ1-2; TRBD1 agrees at 11 bases. Germline-derived CDR1 and CDR2 are LGHNT and FRNRAP. This CDR3 spans 15 amino acids. Trimming cost V 5 bases and J 4 bases; bases outside gene matches: 6. The CDR3 sequence is CASGLLGQGAYGYTF. The CDR3 bases are TGTGCTAGTGGTCTTCTCGGACAGGGGGCCTATGGCTACACCTTC. Variable domain in full (rest from reference TRBV12-5 and TRBJ1-2): DARVTQTPRHKVTEMGQEVTMRCQPILGHNTVFWYRQTMMQGLELLAYFRNRAPLDDSGMPKDRFSAEMPDATLATLKIQPSEPRDSAVYFCASGLLGQGAYGYTFGSGTRLTVV.

The rearrangement links TRBV19 to TRBJ2-7, with D unclear. Germline CDR1 reads LNHDA; CDR2 reads SQIVND (reference sequence). V dropped 5 bases and J dropped 0 bases, with 14 bases sitting between them. The CDR3 totals 15 residues. The CDR3 region has the DNA TGTGCCAGTAGTCCCCGTAGTTCCGTCTCCTACGAGCAGTACTTC. Translated, it gives CASSPRSSVSYEQYF. The full variable domain, rest sourced from reference TRBV19 and TRBJ2-7, is DGGITQSPKYLFRKEGQNVTLSCEQNLNHDAMYWYRQDPGQGLRLIYYSQIVNDFQKGDIAEGYSVSREKKESFPLTVTSAQKNPTAFYLCASSPRSSVSYEQYFGPGTRLTVT.

J is TRBJ1-6 and V is TRBV25-1; the D is unclear. CDR1 and CDR2 (germline): MGHDK, SYGVNS. The CDR3 length is 15 residues. The V end lost 0 bases, the J end lost 10 bases, and 13 bases lay between the germline ends. The CDR3 bases are TGTGCCAGCAGTGAATATAAGGGCGGGAACTCACCCCTCCACTTT. Its translation: CASSEYKGGNSPLHF.

The rearrangement joins TRBV7-9 to TRBJ1-2; TRBD1 matches 10 bases. The CDR3 runs 15 residues. With 6 bases clipped from V and 5 bases from J, the junction kept 9 bases outside the gene matches. Germline V gene data show CDR1 as SEHNR and CDR2 as FQNEAQ (reference sequence). This CDR3 is CASRDPGQGQYGYTF. CDR3 nucleotide sequence: TGTGCCAGCAGGGATCCGGGACAGGGGCAGTATGGCTACACCTTC.

This chain uses TRBV4-1 with TRBJ2-2; 14 nucleotides line up with TRBD2. The CDR3 has 15 amino acids. Per germline, CDR1 MGHRA and CDR2 YSYEKL. V was pared by 7 bases and J by 5 bases, with 3 bases of the junction left unmatched. The CDR3 bases are TGCGCCAGCACCCGGACTAGCGGGGGGACCGGGGAGCTGTTTTTT. This codes for CASTRTSGGTGELFF.

About this clone: One end of the junction varies from germline; a read error may be responsible. The CDR3 loop reads CSSSPRETGSSYEQYF. The CDR3 DNA is TGTTCCAGCAGCCCGCGGGAGACAGGCTCCTCCTACGAGCAGTACTTC. The V and J genes are TRBV7-9 and TRBJ2-7, with D possibly TRBD2 on 7 matching bases. Germline V gene sequence: CDR1 SEHNR, CDR2 FQNEAQ (reference sequence). The CDR3 runs 16 residues.

For this clone: An end of the junction differs from the germline gene, which may be a read error. Other DNA sequences in the sample encode the same CDR3. The chain is built from TRBV5-1 and TRBJ2-2; perhaps TRBD2 as D (5 bases). The CDR3 contains 15 residues. In germline, CDR1 is SGHRS, CDR2 YFSETQ. Here the CDR3 DNA reads TGCGCCAGCAGCTTGGCCGTAGAGGTATCTGGGGAGTTGTTTTTT. This gives the protein CASSLAVEVSGELFF.

The rearrangement links TRBV4-2 to TRBJ2-5, with D maybe TRBD2 (5 bases). This CDR3 has 14 residues. Per germline, CDR1 LGHNA and CDR2 YNFKEQ. The ends were cut back, 3 bases at V and 5 bases at J, with 13 bases in the middle. The CDR3 bases are TGTGCCAGCAGCCAGGCCTCGAGGGTGGAGACCCAGTACTTC. Translation gives CASSQASRVETQYF.

This clone showed up just a few times. This chain uses TRBV10-3 with TRBJ2-2; D is unresolved. The CDR3 totals 16 residues. The V gene's germline CDR1 is ENHRY and CDR2 SYGVKD. V was pared by 1 base and J by 0 bases, with 9 bases between. This chain's CDR3 is CAISEYAGSNTGELFF. CDR3 DNA sequence: TGTGCCATCAGTGAGTACGCAGGATCGAACACCGGGGAGCTGTTTTTT.